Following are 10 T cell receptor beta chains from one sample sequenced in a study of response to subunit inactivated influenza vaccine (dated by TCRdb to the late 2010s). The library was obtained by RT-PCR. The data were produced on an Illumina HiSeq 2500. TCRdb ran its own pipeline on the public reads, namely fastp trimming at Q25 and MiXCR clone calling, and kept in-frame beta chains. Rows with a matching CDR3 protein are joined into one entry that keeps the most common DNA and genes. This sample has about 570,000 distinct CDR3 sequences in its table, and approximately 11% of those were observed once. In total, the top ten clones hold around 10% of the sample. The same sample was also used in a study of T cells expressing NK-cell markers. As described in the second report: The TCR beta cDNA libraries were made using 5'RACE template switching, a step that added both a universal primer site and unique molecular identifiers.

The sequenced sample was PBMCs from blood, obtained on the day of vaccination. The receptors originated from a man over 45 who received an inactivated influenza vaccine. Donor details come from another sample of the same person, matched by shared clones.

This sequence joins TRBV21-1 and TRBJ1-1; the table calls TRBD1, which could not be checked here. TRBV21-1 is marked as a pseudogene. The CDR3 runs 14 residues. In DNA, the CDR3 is TGTGCCAGCAGCAAAAGGGGGATCCACACTGAAGCTTTCTTT. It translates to CASSKRGIHTEAFF.

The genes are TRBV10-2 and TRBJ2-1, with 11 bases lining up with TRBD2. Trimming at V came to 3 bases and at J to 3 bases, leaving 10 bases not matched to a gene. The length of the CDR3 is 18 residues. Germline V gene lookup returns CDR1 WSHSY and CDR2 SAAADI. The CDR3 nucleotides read TGCGCCAGCAGTGATGAACTAGCGGGGGCCACTAACTACAATGAGCAGTTCTTC. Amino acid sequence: CASSDELAGATNYNEQFF.

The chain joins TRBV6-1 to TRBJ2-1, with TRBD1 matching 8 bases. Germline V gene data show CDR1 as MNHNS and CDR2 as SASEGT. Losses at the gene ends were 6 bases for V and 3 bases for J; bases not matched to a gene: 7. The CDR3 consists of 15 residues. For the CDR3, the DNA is TGTGCCAGCAGGGGCTCCGGACAGGGCTACAATGAGCAGTTCTTC. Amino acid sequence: CASRGSGQGYNEQFF.

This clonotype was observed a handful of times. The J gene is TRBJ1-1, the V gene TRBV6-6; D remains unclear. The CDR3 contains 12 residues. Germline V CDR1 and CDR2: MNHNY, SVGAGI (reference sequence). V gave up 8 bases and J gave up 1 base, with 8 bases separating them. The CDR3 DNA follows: TGTGCCAGCCTCTCTGCGAACACTGAAGCTTTCTTT. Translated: CASLSANTEAFF.

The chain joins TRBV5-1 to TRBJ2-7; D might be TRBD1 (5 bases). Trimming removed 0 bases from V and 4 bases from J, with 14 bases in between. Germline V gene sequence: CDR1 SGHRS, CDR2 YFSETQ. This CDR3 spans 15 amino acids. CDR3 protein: CASSLEDRPSYEQYF. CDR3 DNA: TGCGCCAGCAGCTTGGAAGACAGACCTTCTTACGAGCAGTACTTC.

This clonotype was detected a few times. This CDR3 reads CSVELGRTSPFSYNEQFF. CDR3 DNA sequence: TGCAGCGTTGAATTGGGTCGGACTAGCCCTTTCTCCTACAATGAGCAGTTCTTC. The chain links TRBV29-1 to TRBJ2-1, with TRBD2 identical over 8 bases. The CDR3 is 18 amino acids. V was pared by 2 bases and J by 0 bases, with 12 bases of the junction left unmatched. Germline CDR1 SQVTM, CDR2 ANQGSEA.

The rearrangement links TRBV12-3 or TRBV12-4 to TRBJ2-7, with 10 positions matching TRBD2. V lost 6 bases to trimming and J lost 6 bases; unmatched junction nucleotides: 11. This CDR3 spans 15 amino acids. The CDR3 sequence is CASSIKASGRVEQYF. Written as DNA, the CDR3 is TGTGCCAGCAGCATAAAGGCTAGCGGGAGAGTCGAGCAGTACTTC.

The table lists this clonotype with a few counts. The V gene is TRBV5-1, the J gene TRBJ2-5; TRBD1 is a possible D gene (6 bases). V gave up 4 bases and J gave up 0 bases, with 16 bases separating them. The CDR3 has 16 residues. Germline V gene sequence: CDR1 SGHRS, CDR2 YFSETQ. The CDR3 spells CASSPRTEPYQETQYF. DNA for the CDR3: TGCGCCAGCAGCCCAAGGACAGAGCCGTACCAAGAGACCCAGTACTTC.

The CDR3 nucleotides read TGTGCCAGCTCACCACTCGCCGGGACAGGGGTGTACGAGCAGTACTTC. As protein: CASSPLAGTGVYEQYF. The chain joins TRBV18 to TRBJ2-7, with 10 positions matching TRBD1. CDR1 is KGHSH, CDR2 LQKENI, per germline. There are 16 residues in the CDR3. With V trimmed by 1 base and J by 4 bases, 7 bases remained unmatched.

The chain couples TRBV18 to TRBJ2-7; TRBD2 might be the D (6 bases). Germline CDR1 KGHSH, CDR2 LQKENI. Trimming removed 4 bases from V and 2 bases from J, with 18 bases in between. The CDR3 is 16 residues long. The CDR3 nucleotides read TGTGCCAGCTCACAGACGCCAATGCGGGGCACCTACGAGCAGTACTTC. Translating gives CASSQTPMRGTYEQYF.